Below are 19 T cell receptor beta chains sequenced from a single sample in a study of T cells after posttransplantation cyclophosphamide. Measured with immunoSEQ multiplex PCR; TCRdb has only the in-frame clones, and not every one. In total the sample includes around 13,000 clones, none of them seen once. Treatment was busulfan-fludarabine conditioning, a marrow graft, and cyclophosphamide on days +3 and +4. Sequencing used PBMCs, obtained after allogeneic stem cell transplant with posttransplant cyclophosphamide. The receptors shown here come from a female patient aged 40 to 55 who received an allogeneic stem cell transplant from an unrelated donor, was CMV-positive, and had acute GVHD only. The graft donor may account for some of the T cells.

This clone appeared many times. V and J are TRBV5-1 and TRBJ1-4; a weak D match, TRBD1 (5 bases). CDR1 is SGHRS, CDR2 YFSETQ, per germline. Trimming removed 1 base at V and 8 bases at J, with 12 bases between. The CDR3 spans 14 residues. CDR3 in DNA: TGCGCCAGCAGCTTGAGCGAAGGGGCGGAAAAACTGTTTTTT. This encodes CASSLSEGAEKLFF.

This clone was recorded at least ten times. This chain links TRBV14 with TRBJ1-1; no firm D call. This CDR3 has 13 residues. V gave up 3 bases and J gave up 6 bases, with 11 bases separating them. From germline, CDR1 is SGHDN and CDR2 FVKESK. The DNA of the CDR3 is TGTGCCAGCAGCCAGGGAGTGTACGCTGAAGCTTTCTTT. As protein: CASSQGVYAEAFF.

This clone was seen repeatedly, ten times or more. CDR3 amino acids: CASSLRSSYNEQFF. For the CDR3, the DNA is TGTGCCAGCAGTTTGAGGAGCTCCTACAATGAGCAGTTCTTC. The chain couples TRBV27 to TRBJ2-1; D gene ambiguous. The CDR3 has 14 residues. Trimming took off 3 bases at V and 0 bases at J, with 6 bases between the two ends. CDR1 is MNHEY and CDR2 is SMNVEV in the germline V gene (reference sequence).

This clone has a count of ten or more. CDR3 in DNA: TGTGCCAGTAGTACTGGACCTCAGCGGGGCATTCAGTACTTC. Translated: CASSTGPQRGIQYF. This chain links TRBV19 with TRBJ2-4; 7 bases fit TRBD2. This CDR3 region has 14 residues. From germline, CDR1 is LNHDA and CDR2 SQIVND (reference sequence). Trimming cost V 4 bases and J 9 bases; bases outside gene matches: 9.

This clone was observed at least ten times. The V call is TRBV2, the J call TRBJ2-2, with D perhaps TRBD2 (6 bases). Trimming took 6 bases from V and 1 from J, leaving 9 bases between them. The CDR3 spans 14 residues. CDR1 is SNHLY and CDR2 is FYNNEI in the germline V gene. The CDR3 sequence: CASRPSENTGELFF. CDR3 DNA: TGTGCCAGCAGACCTAGCGAGAACACCGGGGAGCTGTTTTTT.

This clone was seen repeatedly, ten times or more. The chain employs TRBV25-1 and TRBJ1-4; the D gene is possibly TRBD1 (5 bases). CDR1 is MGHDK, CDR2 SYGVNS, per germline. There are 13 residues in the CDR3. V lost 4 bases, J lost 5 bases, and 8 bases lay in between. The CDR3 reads CASSARQNEKLFF. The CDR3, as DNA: TGTGCCAGCAGTGCGAGACAGAATGAAAAACTGTTTTTT.

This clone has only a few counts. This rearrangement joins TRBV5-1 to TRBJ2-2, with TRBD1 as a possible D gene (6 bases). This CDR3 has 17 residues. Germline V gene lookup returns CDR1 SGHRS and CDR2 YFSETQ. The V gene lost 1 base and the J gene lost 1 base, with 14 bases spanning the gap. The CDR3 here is CASSLFSPGQNTGELFF. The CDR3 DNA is TGCGCCAGCAGCTTGTTCTCCCCGGGACAGAACACCGGGGAGCTGTTTTTT.

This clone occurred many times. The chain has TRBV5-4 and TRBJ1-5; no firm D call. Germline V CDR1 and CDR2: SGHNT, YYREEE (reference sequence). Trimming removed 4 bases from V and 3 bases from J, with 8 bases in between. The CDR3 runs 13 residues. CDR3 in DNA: TGTGCCAGCAGCCCGGGGTACAATCAGCCCCAGCATTTT. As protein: CASSPGYNQPQHF.

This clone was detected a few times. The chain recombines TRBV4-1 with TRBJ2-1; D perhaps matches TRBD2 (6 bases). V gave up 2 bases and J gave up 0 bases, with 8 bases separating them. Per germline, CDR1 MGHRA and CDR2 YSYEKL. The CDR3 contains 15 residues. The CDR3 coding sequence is TGCGCCAGCAGCCAAAGGGACTCCTCCTACAATGAGCAGTTCTTC. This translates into CASSQRDSSYNEQFF.

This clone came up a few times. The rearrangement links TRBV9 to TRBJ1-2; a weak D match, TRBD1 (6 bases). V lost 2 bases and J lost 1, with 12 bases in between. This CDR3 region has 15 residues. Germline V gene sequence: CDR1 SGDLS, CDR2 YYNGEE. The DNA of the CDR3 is TGTGCCAGCAGCGTGAACAGGGAGGGTAACTATGGCTACACCTTC. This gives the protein CASSVNREGNYGYTF.

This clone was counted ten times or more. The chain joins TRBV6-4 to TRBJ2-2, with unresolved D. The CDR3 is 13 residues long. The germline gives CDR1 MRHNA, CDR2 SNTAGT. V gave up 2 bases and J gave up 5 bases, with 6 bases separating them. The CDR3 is CASSDVRTGELFF. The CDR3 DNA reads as TGTGCCAGCAGTGACGTTAGAACCGGGGAGCTGTTTTTT.

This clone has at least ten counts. This CDR3 reads CASSPGQVDGYTF. Written as DNA, the CDR3 is TGTGCCAGCAGCCCGGGACAGGTCGATGGCTACACCTTC. This chain links TRBV5-6 with TRBJ1-2; TRBD1 agrees at 8 bases. The germline V gene has CDR1 SGHDT and CDR2 YYEEEE. J lost 6 bases, V lost 4 bases, and 5 bases had no gene match. This CDR3 contains 13 residues.

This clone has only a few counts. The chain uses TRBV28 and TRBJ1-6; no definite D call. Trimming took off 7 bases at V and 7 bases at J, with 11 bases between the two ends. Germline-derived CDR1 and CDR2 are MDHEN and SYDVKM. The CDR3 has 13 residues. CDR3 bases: TGTGCCAGCATCCTGGAGGGAAATTCACCCCTCCACTTT. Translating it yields CASILEGNSPLHF.

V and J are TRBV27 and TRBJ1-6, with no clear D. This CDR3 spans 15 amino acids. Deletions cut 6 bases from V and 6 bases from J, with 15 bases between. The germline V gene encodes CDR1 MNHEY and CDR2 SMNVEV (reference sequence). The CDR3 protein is CASSWLRRGNSPLHF. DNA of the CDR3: TGTGCCAGCAGCTGGCTGAGACGGGGTAATTCACCCCTCCACTTT.

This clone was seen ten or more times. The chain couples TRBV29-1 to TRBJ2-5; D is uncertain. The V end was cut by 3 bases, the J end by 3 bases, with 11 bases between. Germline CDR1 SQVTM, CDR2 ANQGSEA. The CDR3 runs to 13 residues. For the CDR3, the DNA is TGCAGCGTTGAGTTGGGCAGGAAAGAGACCCAGTACTTC. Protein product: CSVELGRKETQYF.

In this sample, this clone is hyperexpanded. CDR3 sequence reads: CASSFFGTSGSGEQYF. The CDR3 nucleotides read TGTGCCAGCAGCTTCTTCGGGACTAGCGGGAGTGGCGAGCAGTACTTC. The chain links TRBV5-6 to TRBJ2-7; 14 nucleotides align to TRBD2. V lost 2 bases to trimming and J lost 6 bases; unmatched junction nucleotides: 7. The CDR3 has 16 amino acids. Looked up from germline, CDR1 is SGHDT and CDR2 is YYEEEE.

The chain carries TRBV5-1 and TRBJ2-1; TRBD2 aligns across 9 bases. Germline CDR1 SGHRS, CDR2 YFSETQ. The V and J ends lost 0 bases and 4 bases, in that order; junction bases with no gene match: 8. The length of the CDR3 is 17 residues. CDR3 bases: TGCGCCAGCAGCTTGGCGGTAGCGGGAGTTCTGTACAATGAGCAGTTCTTC. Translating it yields CASSLAVAGVLYNEQFF. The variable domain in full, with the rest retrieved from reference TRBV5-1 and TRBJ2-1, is KAGVTQTPRYLIKTRGQQVTLSCSPISGHRSVSWYQQTPGQGLQFLFEYFSETQRNKGNFPGRFSGRQFSNSRSEMNVSTLELGDSALYLCASSLAVAGVLYNEQFFGPGTRLTVL.

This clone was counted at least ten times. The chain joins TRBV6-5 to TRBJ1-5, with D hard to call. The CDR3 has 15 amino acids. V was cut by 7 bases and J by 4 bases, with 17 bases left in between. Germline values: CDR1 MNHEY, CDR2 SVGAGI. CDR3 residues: CASKRFFAGNQPQHF. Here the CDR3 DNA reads TGTGCCAGCAAAAGGTTCTTTGCGGGAAATCAGCCCCAGCATTTT.

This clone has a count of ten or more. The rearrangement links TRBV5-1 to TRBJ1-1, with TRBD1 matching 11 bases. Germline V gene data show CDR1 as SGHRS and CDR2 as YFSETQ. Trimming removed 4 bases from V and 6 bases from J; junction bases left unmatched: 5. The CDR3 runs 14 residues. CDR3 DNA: TGCGCCAGCAGCAAGGGACAGGGGGTCGCTGAAGCTTTCTTT. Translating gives CASSKGQGVAEAFF.